The T cell receptor (beta chain) under discussion was sequenced for a study of OX40 agonist ivuxolimab in advanced cancers. Sequenced by immunoSEQ multiplex PCR; TCRdb stores in-frame clones only, minus some. The sample records 65,000 or so clones, around 90% being singletons. Study results and limitations: A proportion of nonresponders additionally exhibited low normalized T-cell clonal expansion.

This CDR3 has 14 residues. Looked up from germline, CDR1 is SGHRS and CDR2 is YFSETQ. V was trimmed by 3 bases and J by 0 bases, leaving 7 bases between them. Concerning this clone: Its cognate antigen is unknown.

This chain joins TRBV5-1 and TRBJ1-3; D remains ambiguous. This material consisted of CD4+ or CD8+ T cells sorted from blood, taken in a trial of the OX40 agonist ivuxolimab. The sequence came from an adult with an advanced solid tumor such as melanoma, head and neck, liver or kidney cancer. CDR3 loop: CASSSGGSGNTIYF. The DNA of the CDR3 is TGCGCCAGCAGCTCGGGAGGCTCTGGAAACACCATATATTTT. The full variable domain, rest sourced from reference TRBV5-1 and TRBJ1-3, is KAGVTQTPRYLIKTRGQQVTLSCSPISGHRSVSWYQQTPGQGLQFLFEYFSETQRNKGNFPGRFSGRQFSNSRSEMNVSTLELGDSALYLCASSSGGSGNTIYFGEGSWLTVV.